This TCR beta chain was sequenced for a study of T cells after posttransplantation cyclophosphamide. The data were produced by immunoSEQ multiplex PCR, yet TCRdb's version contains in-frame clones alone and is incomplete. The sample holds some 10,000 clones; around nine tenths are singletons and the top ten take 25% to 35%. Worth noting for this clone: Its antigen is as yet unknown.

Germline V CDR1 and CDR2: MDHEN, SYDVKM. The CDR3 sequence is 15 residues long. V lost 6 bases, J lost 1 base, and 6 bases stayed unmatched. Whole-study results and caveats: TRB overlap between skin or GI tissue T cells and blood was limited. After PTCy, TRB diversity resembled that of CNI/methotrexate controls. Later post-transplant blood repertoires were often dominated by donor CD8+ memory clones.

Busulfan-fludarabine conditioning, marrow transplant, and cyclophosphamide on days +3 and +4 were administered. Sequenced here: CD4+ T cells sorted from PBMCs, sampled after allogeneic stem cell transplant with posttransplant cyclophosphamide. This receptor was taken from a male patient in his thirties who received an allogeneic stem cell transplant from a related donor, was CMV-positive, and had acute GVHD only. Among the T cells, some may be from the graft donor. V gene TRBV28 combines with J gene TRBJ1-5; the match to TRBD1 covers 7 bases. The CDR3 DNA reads TGTGCCAGCAGCTCGGGACAGCTAAGCAATCAGCCCCAGCATTTT. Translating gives CASSSGQLSNQPQHF.